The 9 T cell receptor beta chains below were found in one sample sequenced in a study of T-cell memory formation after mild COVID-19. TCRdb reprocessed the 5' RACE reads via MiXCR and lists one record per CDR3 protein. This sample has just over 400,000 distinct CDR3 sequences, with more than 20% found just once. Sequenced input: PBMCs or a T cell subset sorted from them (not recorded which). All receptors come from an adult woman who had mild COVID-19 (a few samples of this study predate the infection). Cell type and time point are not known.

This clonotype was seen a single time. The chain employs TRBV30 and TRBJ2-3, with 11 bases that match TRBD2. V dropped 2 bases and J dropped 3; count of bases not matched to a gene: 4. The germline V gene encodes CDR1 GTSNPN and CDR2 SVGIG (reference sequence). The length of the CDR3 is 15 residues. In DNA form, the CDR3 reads TGTGCCTGGAGTTTAGCGGGAGGGCCGACAGATACGCAGTATTTT. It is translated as CAWSLAGGPTDTQYF. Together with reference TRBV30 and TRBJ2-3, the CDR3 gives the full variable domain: SQTIHQWPATLVQPVGSPLSLECTVEGTSNPNLYWYRQAAGRGLQLLFYSVGIGQISSEVPQNLSASRPQDRQFILSSKKLLLSDSGFYLCAWSLAGGPTDTQYFGPGTRLTVL.

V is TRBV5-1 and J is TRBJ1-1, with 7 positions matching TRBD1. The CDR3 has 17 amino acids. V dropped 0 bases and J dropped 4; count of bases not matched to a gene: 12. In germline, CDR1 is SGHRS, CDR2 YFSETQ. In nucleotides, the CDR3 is TGCGCCAGCAGCTTGGAAGCGAGGGGGCAATTGAGCACTGAAGCTTTCTTT. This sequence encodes CASSLEARGQLSTEAFF.

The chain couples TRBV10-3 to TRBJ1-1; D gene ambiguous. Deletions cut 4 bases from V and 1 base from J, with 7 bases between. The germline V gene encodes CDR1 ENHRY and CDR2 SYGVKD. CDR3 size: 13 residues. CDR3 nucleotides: TGTGCCATCAGTGCGTCCGGGAACACTGAAGCTTTCTTT. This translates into CAISASGNTEAFF.

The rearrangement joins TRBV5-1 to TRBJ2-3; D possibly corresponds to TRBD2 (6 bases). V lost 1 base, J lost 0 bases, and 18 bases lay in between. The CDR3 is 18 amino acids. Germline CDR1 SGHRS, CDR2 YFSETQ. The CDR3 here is CASSLFFFAGTSTDTQYF. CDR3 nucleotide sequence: TGCGCCAGCAGCTTGTTTTTTTTTGCTGGGACTAGCACAGATACGCAGTATTTT.

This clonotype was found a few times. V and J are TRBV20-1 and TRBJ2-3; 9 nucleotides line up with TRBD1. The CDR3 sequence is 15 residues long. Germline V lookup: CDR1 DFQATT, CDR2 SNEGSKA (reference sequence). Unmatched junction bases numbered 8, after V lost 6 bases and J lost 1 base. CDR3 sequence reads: CSALSGDRGTDTQYF. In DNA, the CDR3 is TGCAGTGCCCTCTCAGGGGACAGGGGCACAGATACGCAGTATTTT.

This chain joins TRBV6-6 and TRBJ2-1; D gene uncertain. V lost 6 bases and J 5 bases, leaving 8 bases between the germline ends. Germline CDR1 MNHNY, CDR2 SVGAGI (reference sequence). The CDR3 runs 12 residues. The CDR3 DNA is TGTGCCAGCAGCCTAATTAACAATGAGCAGTTCTTC. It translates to CASSLINNEQFF.

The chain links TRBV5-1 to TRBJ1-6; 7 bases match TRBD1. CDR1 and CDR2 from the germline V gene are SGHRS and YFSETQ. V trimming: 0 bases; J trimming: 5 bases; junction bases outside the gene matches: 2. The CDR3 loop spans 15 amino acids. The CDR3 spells CASSLADRDNSPLHF. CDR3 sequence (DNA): TGCGCCAGCAGCTTGGCCGACAGGGATAATTCACCCCTCCACTTT.

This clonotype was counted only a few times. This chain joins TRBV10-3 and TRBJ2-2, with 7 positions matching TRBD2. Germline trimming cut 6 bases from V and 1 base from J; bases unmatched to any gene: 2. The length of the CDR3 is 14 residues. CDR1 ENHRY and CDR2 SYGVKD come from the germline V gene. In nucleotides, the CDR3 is TGTGCCATCAGCCTAGCGGAGAACACCGGGGAGCTGTTTTTT. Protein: CAISLAENTGELFF.

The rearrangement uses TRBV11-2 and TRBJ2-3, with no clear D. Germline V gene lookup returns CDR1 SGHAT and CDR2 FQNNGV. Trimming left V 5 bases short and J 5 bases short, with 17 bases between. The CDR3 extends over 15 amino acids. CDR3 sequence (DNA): TGTGCCAGCAGCGCGACACCCCTGAAAGGAGATACGCAGTATTTT. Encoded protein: CASSATPLKGDTQYF.